This T cell receptor (beta chain) was documented in a study of blood T cell repertoires in COVID-19. The CDR3 totals 11 residues. V shed 10 bases, J shed 10 bases, and the junction held 5 bases outside the gene matches. Germline-derived CDR1 and CDR2 are ENHRY and SYGVKD. The table came from immunoSEQ multiplex PCR; TCRdb's copy has only in-frame clones and leaves some out. The repertoire includes about 500,000 clones, around 87% of them detected once, and 0.7% sits in the top ten. Material for sequencing was PBMCs or T cells enriched from blood (not recorded which). This sequence originates from a woman aged 18 to 35 who had recovered from COVID-19. The V and J genes are TRBV10-3 and TRBJ1-4; 8 bases match TRBD1. CDR3 residues: CATTGGGKLFF. In nucleotides, the CDR3 is TGTGCCACTACAGGGGGTGGAAAACTGTTTTTT.